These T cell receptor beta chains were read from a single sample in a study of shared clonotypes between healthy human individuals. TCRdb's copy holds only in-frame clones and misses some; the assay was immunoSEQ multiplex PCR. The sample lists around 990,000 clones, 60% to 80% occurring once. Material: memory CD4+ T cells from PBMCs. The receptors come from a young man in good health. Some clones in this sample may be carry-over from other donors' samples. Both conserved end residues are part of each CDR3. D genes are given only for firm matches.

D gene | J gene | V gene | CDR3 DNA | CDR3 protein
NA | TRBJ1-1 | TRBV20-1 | TGCAGTGCTGACTGGAACACTGAAGCTTTCTTT | CSADWNTEAFF
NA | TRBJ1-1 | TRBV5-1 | TGCGCCAGCAGAATCGGACACAAGGACACTGAAGCTTTCTTT | CASRIGHKDTEAFF
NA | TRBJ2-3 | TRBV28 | TGTGCCAGCAGCCCCGGATTAGCGGTAACTAGCACAGATACGCAGTATTTT | CASSPGLAVTSTDTQYF
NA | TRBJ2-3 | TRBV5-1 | TGCGCCAGCAGCTTGGTCGGGCGGGAAGATACGCAGTATTTT | CASSLVGREDTQYF
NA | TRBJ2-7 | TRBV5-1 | TGCGCCAGCAGCTTCCAGGGCACCTACGAGCAGTACTTC | CASSFQGTYEQYF
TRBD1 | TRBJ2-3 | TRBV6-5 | TGTGCCAGCAGGAACGGACAGGCTAGCACAGATACGCAGTATTTT | CASRNGQASTDTQYF
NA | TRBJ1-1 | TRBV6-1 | TGTGCCAGCAGTGCAAACTACCTTAACACTGAAGCTTTCTTT | CASSANYLNTEAFF
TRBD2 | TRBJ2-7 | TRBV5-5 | TGTGCCAGCAGCTTGGTAGCGGGAAGCTACGAGCAGTACTTC | CASSLVAGSYEQYF
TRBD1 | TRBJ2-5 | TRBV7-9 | TGTGCCAGCAGCTTAGCCTATGGACAGGGAGTCGAGACCCAGTACTTC | CASSLAYGQGVETQYF
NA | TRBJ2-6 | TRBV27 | TGTGCCGCCGGTTCTGACTCTGGGGCCAACGTCCTGACTTTC | CAAGSDSGANVLTF
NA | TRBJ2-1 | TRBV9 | TGTGCCAGCAGCGTAGCACCAAGGTCCTACAATGAGCAGTTCTTC | CASSVAPRSYNEQFF
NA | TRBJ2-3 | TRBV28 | TGTGCCAGCGGAGGGTATACGCAGTATTTT | CASGGYTQYF
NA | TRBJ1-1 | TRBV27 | TGTGCCAGCAGTTTAAAACAGGGTGGAACTGAAGCTTTCTTT | CASSLKQGGTEAFF
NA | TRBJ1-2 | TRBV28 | TGTGCCAGCAGTTTGGCGAACTATGGCTACACCTTC | CASSLANYGYTF